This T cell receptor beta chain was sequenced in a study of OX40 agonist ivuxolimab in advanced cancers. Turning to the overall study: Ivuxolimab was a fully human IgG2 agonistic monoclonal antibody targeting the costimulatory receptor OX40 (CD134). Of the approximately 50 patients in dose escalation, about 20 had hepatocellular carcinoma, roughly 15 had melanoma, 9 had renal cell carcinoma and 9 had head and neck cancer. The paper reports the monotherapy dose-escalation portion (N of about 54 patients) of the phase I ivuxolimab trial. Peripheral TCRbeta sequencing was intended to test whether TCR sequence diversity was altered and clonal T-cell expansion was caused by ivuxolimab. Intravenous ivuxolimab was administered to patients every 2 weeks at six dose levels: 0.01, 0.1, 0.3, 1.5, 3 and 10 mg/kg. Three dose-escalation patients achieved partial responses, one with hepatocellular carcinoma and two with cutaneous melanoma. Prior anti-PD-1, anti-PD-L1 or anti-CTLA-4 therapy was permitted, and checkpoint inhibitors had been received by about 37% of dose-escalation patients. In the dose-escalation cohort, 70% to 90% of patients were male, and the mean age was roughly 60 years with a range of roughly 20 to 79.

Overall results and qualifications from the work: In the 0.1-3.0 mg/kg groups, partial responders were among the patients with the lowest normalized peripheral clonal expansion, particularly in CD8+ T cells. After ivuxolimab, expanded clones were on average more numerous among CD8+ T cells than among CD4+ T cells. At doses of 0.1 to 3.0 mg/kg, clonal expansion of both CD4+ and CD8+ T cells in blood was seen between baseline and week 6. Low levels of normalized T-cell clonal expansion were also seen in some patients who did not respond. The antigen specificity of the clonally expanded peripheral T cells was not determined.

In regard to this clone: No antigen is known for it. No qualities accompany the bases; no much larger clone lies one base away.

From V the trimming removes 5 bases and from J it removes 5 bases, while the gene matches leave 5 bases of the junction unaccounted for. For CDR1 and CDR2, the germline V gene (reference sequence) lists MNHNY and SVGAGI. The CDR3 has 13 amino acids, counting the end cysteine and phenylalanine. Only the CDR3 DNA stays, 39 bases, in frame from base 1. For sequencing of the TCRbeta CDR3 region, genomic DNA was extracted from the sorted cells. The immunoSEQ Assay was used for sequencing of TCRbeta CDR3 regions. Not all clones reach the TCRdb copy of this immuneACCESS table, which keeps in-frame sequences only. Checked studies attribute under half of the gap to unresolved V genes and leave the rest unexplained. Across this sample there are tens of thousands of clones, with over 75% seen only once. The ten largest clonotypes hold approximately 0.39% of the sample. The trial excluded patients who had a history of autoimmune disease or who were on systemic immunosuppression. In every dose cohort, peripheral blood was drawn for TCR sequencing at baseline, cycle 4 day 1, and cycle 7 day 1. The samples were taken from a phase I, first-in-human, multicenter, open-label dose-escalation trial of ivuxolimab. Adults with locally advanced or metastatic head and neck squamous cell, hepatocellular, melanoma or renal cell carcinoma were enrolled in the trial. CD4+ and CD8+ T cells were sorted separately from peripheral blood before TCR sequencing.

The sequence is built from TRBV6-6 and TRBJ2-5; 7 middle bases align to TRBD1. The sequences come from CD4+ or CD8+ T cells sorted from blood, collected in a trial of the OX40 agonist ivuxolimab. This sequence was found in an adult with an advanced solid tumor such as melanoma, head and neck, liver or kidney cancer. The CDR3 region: CASSQQGWETQYF. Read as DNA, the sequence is TGTGCCAGCAGTCAACAGGGGTGGGAGACCCAGTACTTC.